These 7 T cell receptor beta chains came from one sample sequenced in a study of shared clonotypes between healthy human individuals. Sequencing was performed with immunoSEQ multiplex PCR; in TCRdb, only in-frame clones are kept and a portion is missing. Of some 1,100,000 clones listed, 78% are singletons. Input material: memory CD4+ T cells from PBMCs. Subset described: CD45RA-negative fraction. These receptor sequences come from a man between 18 and 35 years old in good health. Some clones in this sample may be carry-over from other donors' samples.

This chain uses TRBV14 with TRBJ2-1; D is undetermined. Trimming took off 0 bases at V and 12 bases at J, with 12 bases between the two ends. Germline values: CDR1 SGHDN, CDR2 FVKESK. The CDR3 totals 13 residues. The CDR3 here is CASSQDYLNWQFF. DNA for the CDR3: TGTGCCAGCAGCCAAGACTACCTCAATTGGCAGTTCTTC.

V and J are TRBV7-9 and TRBJ2-1, with 8 nucleotides matching TRBD1. This CDR3 spans 15 amino acids. CDR1 SEHNR and CDR2 FQNEAQ come from the germline V gene (reference sequence). J was trimmed by 5 bases and V by 5 bases; bases with no gene match: 8. CDR3 protein: CASSLRGQAHNEQFF. The DNA of the CDR3 is TGTGCCAGCAGCCTCAGGGGACAGGCACACAATGAGCAGTTCTTC.

The chain is built from TRBV27 and TRBJ2-6; D is possibly TRBD1 (5 bases). This CDR3 contains 13 residues. V lost 10 bases and J 4 bases, leaving 11 bases between the germline ends. Germline V gives CDR1 MNHEY, CDR2 SMNVEV (reference sequence). The CDR3 sequence: CATRVSGANVLTF. CDR3 DNA sequence: TGTGCCACCAGGGTGTCAGGGGCCAACGTCCTGACTTTC.

The chain uses TRBV7-2 and TRBJ2-1; D not resolved. The CDR3 is made up of 14 amino acids. Trimming left V 3 bases short and J 4 bases short, with 10 bases between. Germline assignment: CDR1 SGHTA and CDR2 FQGNSA. Written as DNA, the CDR3 is TGTGCCAGCAGCTTGGGGATTTTTTACAATGAGCAGTTCTTC. This gives the protein CASSLGIFYNEQFF.

This chain connects TRBV11-3 to TRBJ1-4; no clear D gene. V lost 5 bases and J lost 5, with 9 bases in between. The CDR3 loop spans 13 amino acids. Per germline, CDR1 SGHNT and CDR2 YENEEA. CDR3 coding DNA: TGTGCCAGCAGCGTCAACAGCAATGAAAAACTGTTTTTT. Its translation: CASSVNSNEKLFF.

This chain joins TRBV9 and TRBJ2-1, with a weak D call TRBD2 (5 bases). The CDR3 has 16 residues. The germline CDR1 and CDR2 sequences are SGDLS and YYNGEE. Trimming took off 3 bases at V and 3 bases at J, with 16 bases between the two ends. This CDR3 is CASSARGQASYNEQFF. The CDR3 nucleotides read TGTGCCAGCAGCGCGCGCGGGCAGGCGAGCTACAATGAGCAGTTCTTC.

The chain carries TRBV28 and TRBJ2-1; 9 bases line up with TRBD1. The CDR3 has 16 residues. Per the germline V gene, CDR1 is MDHEN and CDR2 is SYDVKM. V shed 7 bases and J 0 bases; nucleotides not matched to a gene: 7. This CDR3 reads CASIGTGRDSYNEQFF. As DNA, the CDR3 is TGTGCCAGCATTGGGACAGGGAGGGACTCCTACAATGAGCAGTTCTTC.